This TCR beta chain was captured by sequencing in a study of cytomegalovirus exposure and HLA in healthy donors. The study, taken as a whole, reports: Analyses of presence and absence presupposed an approximately uniform sequencing depth across donors.

Germline V gene data show CDR1 as MDHEN and CDR2 as SYDVKM. V was pared by 6 bases and J by 4 bases, with 8 bases of the junction left unmatched. The CDR3 loop spans 14 amino acids. In its sample, this clone was seen a few times. No antigen is known for it. 60 Vbeta and 13 Jbeta primers were used in PCR. Clones were sequenced by immunoSEQ multiplex PCR, and TCRdb holds only the in-frame ones, with some missing. Among about 160,000 clones, 75% to 80% were seen once, and the ten largest hold around 0.98%. What was sequenced was PBMCs. This TCR was recovered from a woman aged 45-59 years in good health and CMV-seropositive. The V gene is TRBV28, the J gene TRBJ1-1, with 7 bases identical to TRBD1. The CDR3 sequence is CASSLQTGITEAFF. The CDR3 region has the DNA TGTGCCAGCAGCCTTCAGACAGGGATCACTGAAGCTTTCTTT.